Below are 24 T cell receptor beta chains sequenced from a single sample in a study of post-analysis software for immune sequencing data. Study results and caveats: In patients, about 5 TRBV segments were more frequent than in controls, with TRBV5-6, TRBV5-1 and TRBV20-1 among them.

Included in the TCR beta cDNA libraries were unique molecular identifiers. TCRdb passed the PCR reads through MiXCR, listing each CDR3 protein once. The sample contains about 540,000 distinct CDR3 sequences, 30% to 40% of which appear only once. These receptors are not linked to any known antigen. The sample consisted of blood. The origin of the receptors is a girl younger than 18 with multiple sclerosis.

V usage is TRBV6-1 and J usage is TRBJ1-1; D possibly corresponds to TRBD1 (5 bases). Trimming removed 6 bases at V and 6 bases at J, with 14 bases between. The germline V gene encodes CDR1 MNHNS and CDR2 SASEGT. This CDR3 spans 13 amino acids. CDR3 in amino acids: CASSPGWRAEAFF. DNA for the CDR3: TGTGCCAGCAGCCCAGGGTGGAGGGCTGAAGCTTTCTTT.

V and J are TRBV29-1 and TRBJ2-3; 10 bases align to TRBD2. The CDR3 has 14 residues. Trimming removed 7 bases from V and 4 bases from J; junction bases left unmatched: 8. CDR1 is SQVTM, CDR2 ANQGSEA, per germline. The CDR3 here is CSAGTSVGADTQYF. The CDR3 DNA sequence: TGCAGCGCGGGGACTAGCGTAGGAGCAGATACGCAGTATTTT.

This clonotype has a handful of counts. This chain uses TRBV6-1 with TRBJ2-7; D gene unclear. CDR1 is MNHNS, CDR2 SASEGT, per germline. Trimming took off 4 bases at V and 6 bases at J, with 4 bases between the two ends. The CDR3 loop spans 10 amino acids. Here the CDR3 reads CASSVGEQYF. The CDR3 bases are TGTGCCAGCAGTGTGGGCGAGCAGTACTTC.

The sample holds a few counts of this clonotype. The chain links TRBV9 to TRBJ1-2; D gene ambiguous. The V gene lost 0 bases and the J gene lost 7 bases, with 19 bases spanning the gap. The CDR3 is made up of 16 amino acids. In germline, CDR1 is SGDLS, CDR2 YYNGEE. CDR3 sequence: CASSVGVRDIEGGYTF. The CDR3 bases are TGTGCCAGCAGCGTAGGGGTCCGAGACATCGAAGGTGGCTACACCTTC.

The rearrangement joins TRBV28 to TRBJ1-1; D is unresolved. Germline CDR1 reads MDHEN; CDR2 reads SYDVKM. The CDR3 totals 13 residues. V was trimmed by 3 bases and J by 8 bases, leaving 13 bases between them. CDR3 residues: CASSFPGRAEAFF. CDR3 DNA sequence: TGTGCCAGCAGTTTCCCCGGCAGAGCGGAAGCTTTCTTT.

The V gene is TRBV25-1, the J gene TRBJ2-7; TRBD1 might be the D (6 bases). The CDR3 spans 16 residues. V gave up 1 base and J gave up 10 bases, with 23 bases separating them. CDR1 and CDR2 (germline): MGHDK, SYGVNS. CDR3 residues: CASSEWGPWDTIIQYF. CDR3 nucleotide sequence: TGTGCCAGCAGTGAATGGGGCCCCTGGGACACTATAATTCAGTACTTC.

This sequence joins TRBV5-1 and TRBJ2-1; unclear D gene. The closer fit of TRBJ2-7 to the DNA end suggests the J call may be wrong. Germline assignment: CDR1 SGHRS and CDR2 YFSETQ. The CDR3 consists of 16 residues. For the CDR3, the DNA is TGCGCCAGCAGCTCCCCCGACTTACTCCCCTACAATGAGCAGTACTTC. This encodes CASSSPDLLPYNEQYF.

This clonotype has only a few counts. The chain carries TRBV11-1 and TRBJ2-7; either TRBD1 or TRBD2 may fit D (5 bases each). The CDR3 consists of 15 residues. Germline V gene data show CDR1 as SGHAT and CDR2 as FQDESV (reference sequence). V dropped 2 bases and J dropped 1 base, with 12 bases sitting between them. The CDR3 nucleotides read TGTGCCAGCAGCTTATTTCCAGGGAGTTCCTACGAGCAGTACTTC. Residues: CASSLFPGSSYEQYF.

This sequence joins TRBV29-1 and TRBJ1-2; D is unresolved. The V end was cut by 5 bases, the J end by 8 bases, with 9 bases between. Germline V gene sequence: CDR1 SQVTM, CDR2 ANQGSEA. The CDR3 loop spans 10 amino acids. The CDR3 DNA follows: TGCAGCGTTCGTAGTCCGGGCTACACCTTC. This gives the protein CSVRSPGYTF.

The chain employs TRBV7-2 and TRBJ1-2; D unclear. This CDR3 comprises 13 residues. Germline V gene sequence: CDR1 SGHTA, CDR2 FQGNSA. Trimming took 3 bases from V and 4 from J, leaving 9 bases between them. In DNA, the CDR3 is TGTGCCAGCAGCTTGTTCGGTAGCTATGGCTACACCTTC. Its protein is CASSLFGSYGYTF.

This clonotype was counted only a few times. The chain is built from TRBV5-5 and TRBJ2-7; D perhaps matches TRBD1 (6 bases). Per germline, CDR1 SGHKS and CDR2 YYEKEE (reference sequence). This CDR3 is 14 amino acids long. Trimming pared 2 bases from V and 2 bases from J, leaving 11 bases between. CDR3 loop: CASSFNRAPYEQYF. DNA for the CDR3: TGTGCCAGCAGCTTTAACAGGGCCCCCTACGAGCAGTACTTC.

This chain uses TRBV13 with TRBJ2-3; D ambiguous. The V end lost 4 bases, the J end lost 3 bases, and 11 bases lay between the germline ends. This CDR3 region has 14 residues. Germline-derived CDR1 and CDR2 are PRHDT and FYEKMQ (reference sequence). Here the CDR3 DNA reads TGTGCCAGCAGCTCCAGACGGATTACAGATACGCAGTATTTT. It encodes CASSSRRITDTQYF. Looking up the rest from reference TRBV13 and TRBJ2-3 gives the full variable domain: AAGVIQSPRHLIKEKRETATLKCYPIPRHDTVYWYQQGPGQDPQFLISFYEKMQSDKGSIPDRFSAQQFSDYHSELNMSSLELGDSALYFCASSSRRITDTQYFGPGTRLTVL.

This rearrangement joins TRBV5-6 to TRBJ1-2; tentatively, D is TRBD1 (6 bases). Trimming removed 4 bases at V and 8 bases at J, with 18 bases between. Germline CDR1 reads SGHDT; CDR2 reads YYEEEE. This CDR3 has 14 residues. This chain's CDR3 is CASSPARGAQGYTF. The CDR3 DNA reads as TGTGCCAGCAGCCCCGCAAGGGGGGCGCAGGGCTACACCTTC. The full variable domain, rest sourced from reference TRBV5-6 and TRBJ1-2, is DAGVTQSPTHLIKTRGQQVTLRCSPKSGHDTVSWYQQALGQGPQFIFQYYEEEERQRGNFPDRFSGHQFPNYSSELNVNALLLGDSALYLCASSPARGAQGYTFGSGTRLTVV.

In this sample, this clonotype turned up a few times. The CDR3 nucleotides are TGCAGTGCTAGATCGGCAGGGATCGTGTCGGAGACCCAGTACTTC. Translated, it gives CSARSAGIVSETQYF. The chain is built from TRBV20-1 and TRBJ2-5, with D perhaps matching TRBD1 (5 bases). CDR3 size: 15 residues. The V gene lost 2 bases and the J gene lost 5 bases, with 18 bases spanning the gap. Germline CDR1 reads DFQATT; CDR2 reads SNEGSKA (reference sequence).

This clonotype was seen only a few times. The chain joins TRBV20-1 to TRBJ1-2; no reliable D call. The ends were cut back, 3 bases at V and 4 bases at J, with 15 bases in the middle. CDR3 length: 14 residues. Germline CDR1 reads DFQATT; CDR2 reads SNEGSKA (reference sequence). CDR3 coding DNA: TGCAGTGCTAGGGGAAGTGGGGAGAGCTATGGCTACACCTTC. Protein product: CSARGSGESYGYTF.

The chain combines TRBV28 with TRBJ1-1; maybe TRBD1 (6 bases). This CDR3 is built from 15 residues. V was shortened by 6 bases and J by 1 base, with 15 bases between the two germline ends. Germline V gives CDR1 MDHEN, CDR2 SYDVKM. The CDR3 sequence is CASRVQGLQNTEAFF. The CDR3 coding sequence is TGTGCCAGCAGAGTCCAGGGGCTACAGAACACTGAAGCTTTCTTT. Combining the CDR3 with reference TRBV28 and TRBJ1-1 gives the whole variable domain DVKVTQSSRYLVKRTGEKVFLECVQDMDHENMFWYRQDPGLGLRLIYFSYDVKMKEKGDIPEGYSVSREKKERFSLILESASTNQTSMYLCASRVQGLQNTEAFFGQGTRLTVV.

Notes on this clonotype: At one end the junction does not follow the germline gene, possibly because of a read error. V is TRBV15 and J is TRBJ2-3; 10 bases are a match to TRBD1. This CDR3 contains 21 residues. In germline, CDR1 is LNHNV, CDR2 YYDKDF (reference sequence). The CDR3: CTTRPKCWDRGRPLVTDTQYF. The CDR3 bases are TGTACCACCAGGCCAAAGTGTTGGGACAGGGGCCGGCCTTTAGTAACAGATACGCAGTATTTT.

This clonotype has only a few counts. Its ends do not fully match the called genes, so a read error is possible. The chain recombines TRBV7-9 with TRBJ2-7, with D unresolved. Germline CDR1 SEHNR, CDR2 FQNEAQ (reference sequence). The CDR3 length is 14 residues. The CDR3 DNA is TGTGCCGGCAGCCCAATGACTGTCTCCTACGAGCAGTACTTC. Residues: CAGSPMTVSYEQYF. The whole variable domain, remainder taken from reference TRBV7-9 and TRBJ2-7, is DTGVSQNPRHKITKRGQNVTFRCDPISEHNRLYWYRQTLGQGPEFLTYFQNEAQLEKSRLLSDRFSAERPKGSFSTLEIQRTEQGDSAMYLCAGSPMTVSYEQYFGPGTRLTVT.

The chain couples TRBV5-1 to TRBJ2-7; 7 bases map to TRBD1. Germline assignment: CDR1 SGHRS and CDR2 YFSETQ. The ends lost 3 bases at V and 4 bases at J; junction bases unmatched: 13. This CDR3 region has 16 residues. CDR3 sequence (DNA): TGCGCCAGCAGCTCGCCCCGGGACAGCTCACCTTACGAGCAGTACTTC. Translated: CASSSPRDSSPYEQYF.

V is TRBV29-1 and J is TRBJ1-1; a weak D match, TRBD1 (6 bases). The V and J ends lost 1 base and 7 bases respectively, with 13 bases between them. This CDR3 is 13 amino acids long. In germline, CDR1 is SQVTM, CDR2 ANQGSEA. CDR3 sequence reads: CSVEARQGYEAFF. The CDR3 DNA is TGCAGCGTTGAAGCGCGGCAGGGGTATGAAGCTTTCTTT. Looking up the rest from reference TRBV29-1 and TRBJ1-1 gives the full variable domain: SAVISQKPSRDICQRGTSLTIQCQVDSQVTMMFWYRQQPGQSLTLIATANQGSEATYESGFVIDKFPISRPNLTFSTLTVSNMSPEDSSIYLCSVEARQGYEAFFGQGTRLTVV.

The chain employs TRBV7-2 and TRBJ2-1, with a weak D call TRBD2 (5 bases). Trimming removed 1 base at V and 3 bases at J, with 10 bases between. The CDR3 has 15 residues. From germline, CDR1 is SGHTA and CDR2 FQGNSA. The CDR3 sequence is CASSLVSGNYNEQFF. DNA for the CDR3: TGTGCCAGCAGCTTAGTTTCGGGGAACTACAATGAGCAGTTCTTC.

The sample holds a few counts of this clonotype. V is TRBV18 and J is TRBJ2-3, with D tentatively TRBD1 or TRBD2 (6 bases each). The CDR3 consists of 16 residues. V lost 1 base and J lost 5, with 16 bases in between. The V gene's germline CDR1 is KGHSH and CDR2 LQKENI. The CDR3 nucleotides read TGTGCCAGCTCACCACTAGGAGGGGGTACAGGAGATACGCAGTATTTT. This translates into CASSPLGGGTGDTQYF.

This rearrangement joins TRBV6-1 to TRBJ2-1; possible D gene TRBD1, 5 bases. The CDR3 runs to 13 residues. The V gene lost 7 bases and the J gene lost 7 bases, with 14 bases spanning the gap. Germline V gene data show CDR1 as MNHNS and CDR2 as SASEGT. CDR3 DNA sequence: TGTGCCAGCATGAGCTCAGGGTGGAATGAGCAGTTCTTC. This encodes CASMSSGWNEQFF.

This clonotype was seen once. This CDR3 is CASSVLGQDTEAFF. The CDR3 region has the DNA TGTGCCAGCAGCGTCCTCGGGCAGGATACTGAAGCTTTCTTT. The rearrangement links TRBV7-3 to TRBJ1-1; D is ambiguous. Between the trimmed V and J ends, which lost 5 bases and 5 bases, there was a span of 15 bases. The CDR3 contains 14 residues. Germline CDR1 reads SGHTA; CDR2 reads FQGTGA.